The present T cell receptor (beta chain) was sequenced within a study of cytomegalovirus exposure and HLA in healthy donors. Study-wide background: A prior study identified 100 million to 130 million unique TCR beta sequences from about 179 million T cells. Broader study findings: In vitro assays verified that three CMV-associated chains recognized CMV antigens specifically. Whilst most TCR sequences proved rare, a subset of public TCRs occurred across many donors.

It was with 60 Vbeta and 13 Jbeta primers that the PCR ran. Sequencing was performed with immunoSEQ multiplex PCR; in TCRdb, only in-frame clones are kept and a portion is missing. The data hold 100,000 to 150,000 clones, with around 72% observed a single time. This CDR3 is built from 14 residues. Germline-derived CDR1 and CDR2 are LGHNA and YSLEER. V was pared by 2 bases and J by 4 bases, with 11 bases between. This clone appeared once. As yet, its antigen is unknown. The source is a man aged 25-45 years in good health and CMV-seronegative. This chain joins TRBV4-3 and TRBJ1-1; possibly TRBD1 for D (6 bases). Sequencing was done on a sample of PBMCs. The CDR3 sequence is CASSQYRDATEAFF. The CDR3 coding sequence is TGCGCCAGCAGCCAATACAGGGACGCCACTGAAGCTTTCTTT.